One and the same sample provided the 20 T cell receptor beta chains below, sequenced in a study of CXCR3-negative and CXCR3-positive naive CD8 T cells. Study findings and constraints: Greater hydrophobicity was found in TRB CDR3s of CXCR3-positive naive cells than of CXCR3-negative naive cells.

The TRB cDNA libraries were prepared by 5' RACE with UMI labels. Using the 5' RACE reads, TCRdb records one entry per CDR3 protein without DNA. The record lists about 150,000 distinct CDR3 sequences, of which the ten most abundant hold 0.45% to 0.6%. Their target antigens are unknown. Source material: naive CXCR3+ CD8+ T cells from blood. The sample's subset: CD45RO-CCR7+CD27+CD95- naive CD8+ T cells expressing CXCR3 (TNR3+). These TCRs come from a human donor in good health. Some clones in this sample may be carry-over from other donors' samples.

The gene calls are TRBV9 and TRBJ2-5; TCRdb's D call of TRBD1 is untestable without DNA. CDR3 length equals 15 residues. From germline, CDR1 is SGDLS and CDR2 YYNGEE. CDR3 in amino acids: CASSARTGEGETQYF.

This CDR3 reads CASRRGSGSSSYEQYF. V is TRBV7-9 and J is TRBJ2-7; absent DNA, TCRdb's TRBD2 call cannot be checked. This CDR3 has 16 residues. Germline CDR1 and CDR2: SEHNR and FQNEAQ (reference sequence).

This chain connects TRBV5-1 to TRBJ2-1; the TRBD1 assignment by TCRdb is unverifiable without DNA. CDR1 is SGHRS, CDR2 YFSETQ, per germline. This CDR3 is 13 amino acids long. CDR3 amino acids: CASSPDTRNEQFF.

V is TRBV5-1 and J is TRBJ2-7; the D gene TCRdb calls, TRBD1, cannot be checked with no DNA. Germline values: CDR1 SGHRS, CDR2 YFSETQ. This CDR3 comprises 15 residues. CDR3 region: CASSLVAGKTDEQYF.

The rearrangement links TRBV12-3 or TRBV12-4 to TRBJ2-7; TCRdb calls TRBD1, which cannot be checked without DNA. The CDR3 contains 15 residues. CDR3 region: CASSLGWGRDYEQYF.

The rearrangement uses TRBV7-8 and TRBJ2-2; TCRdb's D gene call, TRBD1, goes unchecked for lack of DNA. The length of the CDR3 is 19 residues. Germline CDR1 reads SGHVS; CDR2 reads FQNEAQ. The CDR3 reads CASSLPEHVAPRGTGELFF.

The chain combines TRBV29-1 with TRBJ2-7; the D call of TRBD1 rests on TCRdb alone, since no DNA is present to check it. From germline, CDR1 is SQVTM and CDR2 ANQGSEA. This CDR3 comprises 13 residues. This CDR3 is CSVRDTLFGEQYF.

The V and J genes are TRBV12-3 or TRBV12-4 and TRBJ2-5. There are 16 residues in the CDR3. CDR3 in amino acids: CASSYRRTLNQETQYF.

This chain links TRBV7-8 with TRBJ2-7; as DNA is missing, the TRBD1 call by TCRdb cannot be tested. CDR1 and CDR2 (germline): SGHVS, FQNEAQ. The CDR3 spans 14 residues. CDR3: CASSLTVDSYEQYF.

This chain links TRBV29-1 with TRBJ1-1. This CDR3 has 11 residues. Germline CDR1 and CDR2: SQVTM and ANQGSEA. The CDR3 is CSGLANTEAFF.

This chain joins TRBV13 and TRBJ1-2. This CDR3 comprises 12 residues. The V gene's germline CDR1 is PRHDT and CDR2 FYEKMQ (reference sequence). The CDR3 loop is CASSPQPYPTIF. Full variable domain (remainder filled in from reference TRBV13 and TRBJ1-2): AAGVIQSPRHLIKEKRETATLKCYPIPRHDTVYWYQQGPGQDPQFLISFYEKMQSDKGSIPDRFSAQQFSDYHSELNMSSLELGDSALYFCASSPQPYPTIFGSGTRLTVV.

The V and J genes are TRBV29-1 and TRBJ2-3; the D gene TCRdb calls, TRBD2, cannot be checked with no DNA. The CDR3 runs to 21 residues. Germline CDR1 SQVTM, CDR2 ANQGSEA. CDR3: CSVEVPPIGTSGREVTDTQYF.

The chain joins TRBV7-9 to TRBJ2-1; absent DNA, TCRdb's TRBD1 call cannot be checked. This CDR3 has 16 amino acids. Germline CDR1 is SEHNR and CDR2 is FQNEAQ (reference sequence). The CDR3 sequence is CASSLSLGTQYNEQFF.

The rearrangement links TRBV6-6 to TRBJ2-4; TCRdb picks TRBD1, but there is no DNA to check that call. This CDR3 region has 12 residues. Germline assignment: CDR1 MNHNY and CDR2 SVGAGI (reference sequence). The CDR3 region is CASTGLEDIQYF.

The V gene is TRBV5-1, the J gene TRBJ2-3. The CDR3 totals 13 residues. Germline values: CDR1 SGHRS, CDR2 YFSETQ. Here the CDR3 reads CASSLTDTDTQYF. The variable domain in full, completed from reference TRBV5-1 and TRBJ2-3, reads KAGVTQTPRYLIKTRGQQVTLSCSPISGHRSVSWYQQTPGQGLQFLFEYFSETQRNKGNFPGRFSGRQFSNSRSEMNVSTLELGDSALYLCASSLTDTDTQYFGPGTRLTVL.

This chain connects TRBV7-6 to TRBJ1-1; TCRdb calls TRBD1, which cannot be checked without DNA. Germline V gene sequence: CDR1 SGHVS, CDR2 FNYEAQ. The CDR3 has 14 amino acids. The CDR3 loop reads CASSGYTGGTEAFF.

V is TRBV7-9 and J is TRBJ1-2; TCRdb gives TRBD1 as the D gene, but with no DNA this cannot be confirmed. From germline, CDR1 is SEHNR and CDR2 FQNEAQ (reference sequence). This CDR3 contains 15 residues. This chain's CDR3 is CASSLRAEDPYGYTF.

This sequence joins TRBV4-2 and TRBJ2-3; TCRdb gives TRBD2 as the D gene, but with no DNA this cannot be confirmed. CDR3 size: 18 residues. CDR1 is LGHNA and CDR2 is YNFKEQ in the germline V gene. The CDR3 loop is CASSQDRRSGGATDTQYF.

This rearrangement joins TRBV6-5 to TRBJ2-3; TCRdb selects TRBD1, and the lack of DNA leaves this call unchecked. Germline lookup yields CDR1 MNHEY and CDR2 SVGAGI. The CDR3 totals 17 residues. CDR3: CASSLTTGTGDQDTQYF.

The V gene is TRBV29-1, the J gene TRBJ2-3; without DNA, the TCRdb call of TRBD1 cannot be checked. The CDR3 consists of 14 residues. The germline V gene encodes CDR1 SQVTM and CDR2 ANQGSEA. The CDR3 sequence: CSVLSDSNEDTQYF.